Listed below are T cell receptor beta chains from one sample, sequenced in a study of blood T cell repertoires in COVID-19. Clones were read by immunoSEQ multiplex PCR, and TCRdb kept only the in-frame ones, dropping some. The sample records about 440,000 clones, 90% being singletons. Sequencing was carried out using PBMCs or T cells enriched from blood (not recorded which). The receptors shown here come from a man between 18 and 35 years old who had recovered from COVID-19. The CDR3 runs from the conserved cysteine through the conserved F or W. Some rows have no size entry. The others give once, few or many, or a class for an expanded clone.

v_gene: TRBV5-1; abundance: NA; j_gene: TRBJ2-1; CDR3aa: CASSFPGGRNEQFF
v_gene: TRBV25-1; abundance: NA; j_gene: TRBJ1-2; CDR3aa: CASSEIRANYGYTF
v_gene: TRBV3-1/TRBV3-2; abundance: NA; j_gene: TRBJ2-1; CDR3aa: CASSQVVLSYNEQFF
v_gene: TRBV5-5; abundance: NA; j_gene: TRBJ1-6; CDR3aa: CASQLPGYPSPLHF
v_gene: TRBV3-1/TRBV3-2; abundance: NA; j_gene: TRBJ2-7; CDR3aa: CASSQPLAGGYEQYF
v_gene: TRBV2; abundance: NA; j_gene: TRBJ2-2; CDR3aa: CASSQDWRWGELFF
v_gene: TRBV6-5; abundance: NA; j_gene: TRBJ1-2; CDR3aa: CASSYYSQGYGYTF
v_gene: TRBV27; abundance: few; j_gene: TRBJ2-7; CDR3aa: CASSPRGLSSYEQYF
v_gene: TRBV5-1; abundance: NA; j_gene: TRBJ1-6; CDR3aa: CASSLGGQGNSPLHF
v_gene: TRBV7-8; abundance: NA; j_gene: TRBJ1-1; CDR3aa: CASSDSLEAFF
v_gene: TRBV5-1; abundance: NA; j_gene: TRBJ2-7; CDR3aa: CASSLESGHREQYF
v_gene: TRBV6-5; abundance: NA; j_gene: TRBJ2-3; CDR3aa: CASSYNTRTDTQYF
v_gene: TRBV11-2; abundance: few; j_gene: TRBJ1-1; CDR3aa: CASSLELRGGNTEAFF
v_gene: TRBV23-1; abundance: NA; j_gene: TRBJ1-2; CDR3aa: CASSPNGRVRYGYTF
v_gene: TRBV3-1/TRBV3-2; abundance: NA; j_gene: TRBJ1-4; CDR3aa: CASRFPSVRELESSGPSEKLFF
v_gene: TRBV5-6; abundance: NA; j_gene: TRBJ1-6; CDR3aa: CASSLVSPTNSPLHF
v_gene: TRBV28; abundance: NA; j_gene: TRBJ1-5; CDR3aa: CASSLQRRQGTSNQPQHF
v_gene: TRBV7-8; abundance: NA; j_gene: TRBJ1-2; CDR3aa: CASSLERGRGSLPYGYTF
v_gene: TRBV28; abundance: NA; j_gene: TRBJ2-7; CDR3aa: CASRIAESYEQYF
v_gene: TRBV5-1; abundance: NA; j_gene: TRBJ1-6; CDR3aa: CASSLNREYSPLHF
v_gene: TRBV11-1; abundance: NA; j_gene: TRBJ1-2; CDR3aa: CASSSQAGGRGYTF
v_gene: TRBV7-9; abundance: NA; j_gene: TRBJ1-3; CDR3aa: CASSAQASESSGNTIYF
v_gene: TRBV7-9; abundance: NA; j_gene: TRBJ1-1; CDR3aa: CASLDRGNTEAFF